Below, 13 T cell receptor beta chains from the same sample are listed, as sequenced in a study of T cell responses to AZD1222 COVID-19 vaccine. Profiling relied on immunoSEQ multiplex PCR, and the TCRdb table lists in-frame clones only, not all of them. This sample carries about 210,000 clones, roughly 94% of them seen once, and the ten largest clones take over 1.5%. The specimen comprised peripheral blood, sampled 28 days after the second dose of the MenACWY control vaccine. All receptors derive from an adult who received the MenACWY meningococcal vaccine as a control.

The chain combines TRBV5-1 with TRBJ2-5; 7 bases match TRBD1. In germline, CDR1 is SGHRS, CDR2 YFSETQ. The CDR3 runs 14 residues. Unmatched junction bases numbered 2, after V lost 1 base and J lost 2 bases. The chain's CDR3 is CASSLWGQQETQYF. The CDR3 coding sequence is TGCGCCAGCAGCTTGTGGGGACAGCAAGAGACCCAGTACTTC.

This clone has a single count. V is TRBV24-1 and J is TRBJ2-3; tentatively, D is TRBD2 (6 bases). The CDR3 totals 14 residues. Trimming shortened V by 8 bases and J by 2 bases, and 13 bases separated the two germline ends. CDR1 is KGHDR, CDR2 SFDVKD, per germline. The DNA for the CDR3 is TGTGCCACCAAGGAGGGCGTGAACACAGATACGCAGTATTTT. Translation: CATKEGVNTDTQYF.

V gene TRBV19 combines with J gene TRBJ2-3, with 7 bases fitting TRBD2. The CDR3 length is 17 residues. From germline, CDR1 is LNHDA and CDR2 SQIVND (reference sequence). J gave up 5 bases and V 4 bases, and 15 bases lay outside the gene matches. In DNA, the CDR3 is TGTGCCAGTAGTAAACCAGCGCTAGCGGAGGGGAGAGATACGCAGTATTTT. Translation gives CASSKPALAEGRDTQYF.

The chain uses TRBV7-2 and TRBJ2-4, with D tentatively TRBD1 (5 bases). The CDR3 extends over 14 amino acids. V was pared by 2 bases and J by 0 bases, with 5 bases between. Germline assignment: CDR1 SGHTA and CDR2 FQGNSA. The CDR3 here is CASSLQGAKNIQYF. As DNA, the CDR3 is TGTGCCAGCAGCTTACAGGGAGCCAAAAACATTCAGTACTTC.

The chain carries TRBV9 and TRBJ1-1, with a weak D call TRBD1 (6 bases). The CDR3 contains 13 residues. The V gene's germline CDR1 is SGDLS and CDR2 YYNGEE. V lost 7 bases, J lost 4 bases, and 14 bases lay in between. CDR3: CASSGAQGTEAFF. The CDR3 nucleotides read TGTGCCAGCTCGGGGGCGCAGGGCACTGAAGCTTTCTTT.

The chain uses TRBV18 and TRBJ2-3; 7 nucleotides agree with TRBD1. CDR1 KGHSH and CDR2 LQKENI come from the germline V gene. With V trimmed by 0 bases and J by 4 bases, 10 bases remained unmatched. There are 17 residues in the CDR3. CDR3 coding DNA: TGTGCCAGCTCACCACCGAAAGGGGGCGCAGCCCCAGATACGCAGTATTTT. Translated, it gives CASSPPKGGAAPDTQYF.

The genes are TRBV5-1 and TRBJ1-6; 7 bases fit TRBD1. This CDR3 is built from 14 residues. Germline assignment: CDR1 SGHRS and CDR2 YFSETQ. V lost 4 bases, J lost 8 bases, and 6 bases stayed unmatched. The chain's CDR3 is CASSPGTDHSPLHF. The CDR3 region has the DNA TGCGCCAGCAGCCCAGGGACAGACCATTCACCCCTCCACTTT.

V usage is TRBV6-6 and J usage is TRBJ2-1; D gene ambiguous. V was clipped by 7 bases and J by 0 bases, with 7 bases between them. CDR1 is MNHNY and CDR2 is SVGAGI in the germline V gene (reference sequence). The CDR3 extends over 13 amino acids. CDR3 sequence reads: CASKISSYNEQFF. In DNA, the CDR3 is TGTGCCAGCAAAATCAGCTCCTACAATGAGCAGTTCTTC.

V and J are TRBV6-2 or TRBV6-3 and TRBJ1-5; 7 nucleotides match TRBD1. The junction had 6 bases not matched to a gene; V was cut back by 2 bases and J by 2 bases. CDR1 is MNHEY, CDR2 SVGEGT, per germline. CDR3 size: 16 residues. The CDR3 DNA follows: TGTGCCAGCAGTTACGCACAGGGGTGGGGCAATCAGCCCCAGCATTTT. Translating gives CASSYAQGWGNQPQHF.

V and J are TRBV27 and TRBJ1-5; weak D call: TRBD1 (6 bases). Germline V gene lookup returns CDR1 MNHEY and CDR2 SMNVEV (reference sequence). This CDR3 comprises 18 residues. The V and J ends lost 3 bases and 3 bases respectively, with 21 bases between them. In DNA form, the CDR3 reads TGTGCCAGCAGTTTCCTCAGGCAGGGAGGGGGTATCAATCAGCCCCAGCATTTT. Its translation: CASSFLRQGGGINQPQHF.

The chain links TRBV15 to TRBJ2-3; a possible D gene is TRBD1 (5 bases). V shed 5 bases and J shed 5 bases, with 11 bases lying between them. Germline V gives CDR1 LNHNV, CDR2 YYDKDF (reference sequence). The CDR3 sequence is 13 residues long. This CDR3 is CATSPPRGDTQYF. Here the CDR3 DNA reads TGTGCCACCAGCCCCCCAAGGGGAGATACGCAGTATTTT.

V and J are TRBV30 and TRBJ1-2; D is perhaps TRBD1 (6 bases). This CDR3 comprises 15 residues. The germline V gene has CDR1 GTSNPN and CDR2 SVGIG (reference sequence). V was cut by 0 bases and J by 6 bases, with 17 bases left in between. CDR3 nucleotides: TGTGCCTGGAGTGTAAGTGGACAGCGGAGAAATGGCTACACCTTC. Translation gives CAWSVSGQRRNGYTF. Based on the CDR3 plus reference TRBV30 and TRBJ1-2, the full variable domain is SQTIHQWPATLVQPVGSPLSLECTVEGTSNPNLYWYRQAAGRGLQLLFYSVGIGQISSEVPQNLSASRPQDRQFILSSKKLLLSDSGFYLCAWSVSGQRRNGYTFGSGTRLTVV.

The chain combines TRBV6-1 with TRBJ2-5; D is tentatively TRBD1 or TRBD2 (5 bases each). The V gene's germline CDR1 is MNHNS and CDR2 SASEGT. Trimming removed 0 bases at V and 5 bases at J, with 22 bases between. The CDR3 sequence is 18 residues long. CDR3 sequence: CASSEAEDRLLGLETQYF. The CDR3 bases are TGTGCCAGCAGTGAAGCGGAAGACAGACTACTAGGATTGGAGACCCAGTACTTC.